These 12 T cell receptor beta chains originate from one sample sequenced in a study of shared clonotypes between healthy human individuals (dated by TCRdb to about 2020). The library relied on the immunoSEQ multiplex PCR assay. The table was pulled from immuneACCESS by TCRdb, which kept in-frame rearrangements only. Such tables lose some clones; where checked, under half of the loss comes from unresolved V genes, and the rest has no known cause. This sample lists about 1.1 million clones; approximately 75% were detected once. 0.7% to 0.95% of the sample lies in the top ten. Source material: memory CD4+ T cells from PBMCs. Taken with the paper, the label for cell subset or site translates to: CD45RA-negative fraction. All receptors derive from a man younger than 35 in good health. Some clones in this sample may be carry-over from other donors' samples.

The chain joins TRBV5-1 to TRBJ2-7; maybe TRBD2 (6 bases). The V gene lost 4 bases and the J gene lost 7 bases, with 12 bases spanning the gap. This CDR3 has 12 residues. The V gene's germline CDR1 is SGHRS and CDR2 YFSETQ. The CDR3 sequence is CASSHPEGEQYF. The CDR3 DNA sequence: TGCGCCAGCAGCCACCCGGAGGGGGAGCAGTACTTC.

The genes are TRBV27 and TRBJ2-1; TRBD2 agrees at 9 bases. V dropped 5 bases and J dropped 4; count of bases not matched to a gene: 9. CDR3 length: 16 residues. The germline V gene has CDR1 MNHEY and CDR2 SMNVEV (reference sequence). CDR3 nucleotide sequence: TGTGCCAGCAGTCCTTACTTAGCGGGAGCGTACAATGAGCAGTTCTTC. Its protein is CASSPYLAGAYNEQFF.

V and J are TRBV2 and TRBJ2-3; D gene uncertain. Germline assignment: CDR1 SNHLY and CDR2 FYNNEI. There are 14 residues in the CDR3. V shed 8 bases and J shed 6 bases, with 18 bases lying between them. The CDR3 DNA sequence: TGTGCCAGCGCCCGGGTCCACCCGGGCGATACGCAGTATTTT. It specifies CASARVHPGDTQYF.

V is TRBV4-1 and J is TRBJ2-1; D not certain. Germline values: CDR1 MGHRA, CDR2 YSYEKL. The V end lost 4 bases, the J end lost 0 bases, and 10 bases lay between the germline ends. The CDR3 is 15 residues long. This chain's CDR3 is CASSLGGTSYNEQFF. The CDR3 DNA is TGCGCCAGCAGCCTCGGCGGTACCTCCTACAATGAGCAGTTCTTC.

V is TRBV5-1 and J is TRBJ2-7; 14 bases agree with TRBD2. The germline gives CDR1 SGHRS, CDR2 YFSETQ. CDR3 length: 16 residues. V dropped 4 bases and J dropped 0; count of bases not matched to a gene: 3. In DNA, the CDR3 is TGCGCCAGCAGCGGGGGACTAGCGGGAGACTCCTACGAGCAGTACTTC. It translates to CASSGGLAGDSYEQYF.

The rearrangement links TRBV28 to TRBJ2-7, with 12 bases fitting TRBD2. The CDR3 loop spans 16 amino acids. Germline V lookup: CDR1 MDHEN, CDR2 SYDVKM. The CDR3 loop reads CASSLRASGGEEVEQV. The CDR3 bases are TGTGCCAGCAGTTTACGGGCTAGCGGGGGGGAGGAGGTCGAGCAGGTC.

Notes on this clone: Given a much more abundant clone one base away, this may be a read error. This chain links TRBV2 with TRBJ2-7, with TRBD2 matching 16 bases. The ends lost 7 bases at V and 6 bases at J; junction bases unmatched: 18. The CDR3 spans 19 residues. CDR1 and CDR2 from the germline V gene are SNHLY and FYNNEI. In DNA, the CDR3 is TGTGCCAGCATTCGGGGGACTAGCGGGAGGGCCGTCTCCGAGGCCGAGCAGTACTTC. Protein sequence: CASIRGTSGRAVSEAEQYF. Full variable domain (rest looked up from reference TRBV2 and TRBJ2-7): EPEVTQTPSHQVTQMGQEVILRCVPISNHLYFYWYRQILGQKVEFLVSFYNNEISEKSEIFDDQFSVERPDGSNFTLKIRSTKLEDSAMYFCASIRGTSGRAVSEAEQYFGPGTRLTVT.

The chain links TRBV2 to TRBJ1-5; 8 nucleotides align to TRBD1. With 6 bases clipped from V and 2 bases from J, the junction kept 9 bases outside the gene matches. CDR1 and CDR2 from the germline V gene are SNHLY and FYNNEI. The CDR3 totals 16 residues. The CDR3 is CASSGGTGRGNQPQHF. The CDR3 DNA follows: TGTGCCAGCAGCGGCGGGACAGGCCGGGGCAATCAGCCCCAGCATTTT.

The rearrangement uses TRBV5-1 and TRBJ1-1; 7 nucleotides line up with TRBD1. The CDR3 has 14 amino acids. Losses at the gene ends were 4 bases for V and 1 base for J; bases not matched to a gene: 4. Germline CDR1 and CDR2: SGHRS and YFSETQ. CDR3: CASSKWTGNTEAFF. CDR3 nucleotide sequence: TGCGCCAGCAGCAAATGGACAGGGAACACTGAAGCTTTCTTT.

The chain links TRBV19 to TRBJ2-2, with TRBD2 matching 11 bases. This CDR3 spans 16 amino acids. Germline V CDR1 and CDR2: LNHDA, SQIVND (reference sequence). V shed 2 bases and J 6 bases; nucleotides not matched to a gene: 5. Written as DNA, the CDR3 is TGTGCCAGTAGTATACTAGCGGGAGGAAGCGCCGGGGAGCTGTTTTTT. Protein product: CASSILAGGSAGELFF.

The gene calls are TRBV5-1 and TRBJ2-2; 7 positions match TRBD2. Germline CDR1 and CDR2: SGHRS and YFSETQ. The J segment lost 4 bases and the V segment lost 8 bases, leaving 11 bases of the junction unmatched. The CDR3 is made up of 15 amino acids. The CDR3 nucleotides are TGCGCCAGTTCGTCGGTGTCGGGAGGCACCGGGGAGCTGTTTTTT. Amino acid sequence: CASSSVSGGTGELFF.

The chain has TRBV19 and TRBJ1-5, with D perhaps matching TRBD1 (5 bases). CDR1 and CDR2 (germline): LNHDA, SQIVND (reference sequence). The CDR3 is made up of 12 amino acids. Trimming left V 6 bases short and J 5 bases short, with 8 bases between. The CDR3 DNA follows: TGTGCCAGTAGGTCCAGGGATCAGCCCCAGCATTTT. Residues: CASRSRDQPQHF.